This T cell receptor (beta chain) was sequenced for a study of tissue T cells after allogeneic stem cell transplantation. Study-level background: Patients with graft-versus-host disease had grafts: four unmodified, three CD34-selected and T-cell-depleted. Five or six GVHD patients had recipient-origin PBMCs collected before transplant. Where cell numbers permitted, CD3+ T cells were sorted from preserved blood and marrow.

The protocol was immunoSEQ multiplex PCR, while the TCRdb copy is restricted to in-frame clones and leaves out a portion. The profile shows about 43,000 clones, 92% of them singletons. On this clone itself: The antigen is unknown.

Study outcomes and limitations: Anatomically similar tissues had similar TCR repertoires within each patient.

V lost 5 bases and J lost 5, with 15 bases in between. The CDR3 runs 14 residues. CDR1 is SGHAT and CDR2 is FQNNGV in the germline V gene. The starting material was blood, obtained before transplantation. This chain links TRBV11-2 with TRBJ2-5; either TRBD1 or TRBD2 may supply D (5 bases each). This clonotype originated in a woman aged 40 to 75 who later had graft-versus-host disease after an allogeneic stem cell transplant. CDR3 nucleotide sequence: TGTGCCAGCAGCCCCCCGAGGGCAGGGGAGACCCAGTACTTC. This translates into CASSPPRAGETQYF.